The present entry profiles one T cell receptor (beta chain) with its context. Produced via immunoSEQ multiplex PCR; TCRdb's table is partial and in-frame only. The table lists 400,000 to 600,000 clones, 70% to 80% of them singletons, with about 12% in the top ten. These data are taken from a study of shared clonotypes between healthy human individuals. The CDR3 runs 11 residues. CDR1 MNHEY and CDR2 SMNVEV come from the germline V gene (reference sequence). V was cut by 4 bases and J by 11 bases, with 11 bases left in between. This TCR was sampled from a woman between 40 and 50 years old in good health. Some clones in this sample may be carry-over from other donors' samples. This chain links TRBV27 with TRBJ2-5; unclear D gene. The sequenced material came from PBMCs. The CDR3 DNA reads as TGTGCCAGCAGTTCCCGGACGATACAGTACTTC. Its protein is CASSSRTIQYF.